A single sample gave rise to the 11 T cell receptor beta chains below, sequenced in a study of blood T cell repertoires in COVID-19. TCRdb's copy holds only in-frame clones and misses some; the assay was immunoSEQ multiplex PCR. The table records under 300,000 clones, roughly 80% of them present only once. The sequenced sample consisted of peripheral blood. These TCRs come from a woman aged 35 to 49 with active or convalescent COVID-19.

The V and J genes are TRBV5-1 and TRBJ1-1; D not resolved. This CDR3 has 13 amino acids. The V gene lost 4 bases and the J gene lost 2 bases, with 9 bases spanning the gap. CDR1 is SGHRS, CDR2 YFSETQ, per germline. The DNA for the CDR3 is TGCGCCAGCAGCGCCGGTCCCAACACTGAAGCTTTCTTT. As protein: CASSAGPNTEAFF.

The genes are TRBV7-8 and TRBJ1-4; 8 bases agree with TRBD1. Germline values: CDR1 SGHVS, CDR2 FQNEAQ. The junction had 10 bases not matched to a gene; V was cut back by 3 bases and J by 7 bases. The CDR3 has 16 amino acids. The CDR3 DNA sequence: TGTGCCAGCAGCTTTCTTGGACAGGGCAGGGGTGAAAAACTGTTTTTT. Its translation: CASSFLGQGRGEKLFF.

The chain recombines TRBV6-1 with TRBJ2-1; 13 nucleotides align to TRBD2. Trimming cost V 0 bases and J 7 bases; bases outside gene matches: 6. Per germline, CDR1 MNHNS and CDR2 SASEGT. The CDR3 is 17 residues long. CDR3 sequence (DNA): TGTGCCAGCAGTGAAGCAATGACTAGCGGGGGGCATAATGAGCAGTTCTTC. Its protein product is CASSEAMTSGGHNEQFF.

The chain combines TRBV10-3 with TRBJ1-2; unclear D gene. CDR1 is ENHRY and CDR2 is SYGVKD in the germline V gene. The CDR3 runs 15 residues. Trimming pared 11 bases from V and 0 bases from J, leaving 19 bases between. The CDR3: CAASPPRVANYGYTF. CDR3 DNA sequence: TGTGCCGCGTCCCCTCCCCGGGTGGCTAACTATGGCTACACCTTC.

The J gene is TRBJ1-6, the V gene TRBV10-3; perhaps TRBD1 as D (5 bases). Trimming pared 5 bases from V and 7 bases from J, leaving 12 bases between. The CDR3 spans 14 residues. Germline V CDR1 and CDR2: ENHRY, SYGVKD. CDR3: CAISPDSSNSPLHF. CDR3 in DNA: TGTGCCATCAGTCCCGACAGTTCGAATTCACCCCTCCACTTT.

This clone has a handful of counts. This chain uses TRBV27 with TRBJ1-6; 7 bases are shared with TRBD1. The CDR3 runs 15 residues. From germline, CDR1 is MNHEY and CDR2 SMNVEV (reference sequence). V trimming: 6 bases; J trimming: 0 bases; junction bases outside the gene matches: 2. CDR3 DNA sequence: TGTGCCAGCAGGGGACAGAGCTCCTATAATTCACCCCTCCACTTT. This translates into CASRGQSSYNSPLHF.

This clone has a handful of counts. J is TRBJ2-7 and V is TRBV7-8, with 10 positions matching TRBD1. The V gene end was trimmed by 5 bases and the J gene end by 2 bases; junction bases not matched to a gene: 6. Germline V lookup: CDR1 SGHVS, CDR2 FQNEAQ. The CDR3 covers 15 residues. Here the CDR3 DNA reads TGTGCCAGCAGCCCCGGACAGGGGGTAACCTACGAGCAGTACGTC. This encodes CASSPGQGVTYEQYV.

This clone was detected a few times. The J gene is TRBJ1-2, the V gene TRBV29-1; D possibly corresponds to TRBD1 (5 bases). The CDR3 runs 13 residues. Per the germline V gene, CDR1 is SQVTM and CDR2 is ANQGSEA. The ends were cut back, 3 bases at V and 6 bases at J, with 14 bases in the middle. The CDR3 loop reads CSVDAGIIDGYTF. The CDR3 region has the DNA TGCAGCGTTGACGCAGGGATTATAGATGGCTACACCTTC.

The chain carries TRBV5-4 and TRBJ2-3; 11 bases line up with TRBD2. This CDR3 region has 18 residues. CDR1 and CDR2 (germline): SGHNT, YYREEE (reference sequence). V was clipped by 4 bases and J by 2 bases; unmatched bases: 12. Here the CDR3 reads CASSQKKIAGGPTDTQYF. The CDR3 DNA reads as TGTGCCAGCAGCCAAAAAAAGATAGCGGGGGGGCCCACAGATACGCAGTATTTT.

The chain employs TRBV12-3 or TRBV12-4 and TRBJ2-7; 8 bases are shared with TRBD2. The CDR3 is 13 amino acids. V was clipped by 5 bases and J by 7 bases; unmatched bases: 7. As DNA, the CDR3 is TGTGCCAGCAGTCCAGGACTAGCTCGGGAGCAGTACGTC. Encoded protein: CASSPGLAREQYV.

This chain connects TRBV18 to TRBJ2-7, with a tentative D call TRBD1 (6 bases). The CDR3 is 16 amino acids. The germline V gene has CDR1 KGHSH and CDR2 LQKENI. V lost 2 bases, J lost 2 bases, and 16 bases lay in between. For the CDR3, the DNA is TGTGCCAGCTCACCAGCGACAGGAGTTCTCCCCTACGAGCAGTACTTC. Protein sequence: CASSPATGVLPYEQYF.